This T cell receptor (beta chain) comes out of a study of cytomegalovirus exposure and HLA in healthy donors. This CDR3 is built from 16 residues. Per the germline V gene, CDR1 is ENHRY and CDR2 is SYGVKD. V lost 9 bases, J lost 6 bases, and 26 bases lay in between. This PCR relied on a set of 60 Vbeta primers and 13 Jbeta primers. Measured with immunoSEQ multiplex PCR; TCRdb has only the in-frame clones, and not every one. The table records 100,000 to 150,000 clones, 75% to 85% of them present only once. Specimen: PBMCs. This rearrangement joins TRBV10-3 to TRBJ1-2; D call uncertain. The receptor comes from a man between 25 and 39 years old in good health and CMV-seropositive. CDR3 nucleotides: TGTGCCATACTTGGGGTGAGCGGATCCGATCGTGATGGCTACACCTTC. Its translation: CAILGVSGSDRDGYTF.